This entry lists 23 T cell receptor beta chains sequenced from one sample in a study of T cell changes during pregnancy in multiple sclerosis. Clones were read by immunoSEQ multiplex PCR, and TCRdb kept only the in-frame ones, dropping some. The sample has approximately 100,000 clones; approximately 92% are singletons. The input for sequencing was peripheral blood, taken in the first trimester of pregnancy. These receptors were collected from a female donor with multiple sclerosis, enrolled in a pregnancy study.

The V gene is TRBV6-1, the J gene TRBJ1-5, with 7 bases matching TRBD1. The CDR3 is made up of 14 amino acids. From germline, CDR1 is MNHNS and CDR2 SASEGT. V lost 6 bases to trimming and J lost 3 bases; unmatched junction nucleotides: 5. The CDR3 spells CASRAGTDNQPQHF. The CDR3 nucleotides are TGTGCCAGCAGGGCCGGGACAGACAATCAGCCCCAGCATTTT.

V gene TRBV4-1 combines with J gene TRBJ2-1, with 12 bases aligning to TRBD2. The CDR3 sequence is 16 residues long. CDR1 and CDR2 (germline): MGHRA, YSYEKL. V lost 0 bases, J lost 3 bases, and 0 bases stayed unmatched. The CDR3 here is CASSQETSGGYNEQFF. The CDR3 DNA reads TGCGCCAGCAGCCAAGAGACTAGCGGGGGCTACAATGAGCAGTTCTTC.

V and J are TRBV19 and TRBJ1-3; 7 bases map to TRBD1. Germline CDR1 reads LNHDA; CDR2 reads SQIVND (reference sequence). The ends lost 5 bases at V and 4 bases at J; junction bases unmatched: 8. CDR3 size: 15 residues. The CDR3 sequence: CASSRQTGQGNTIYF. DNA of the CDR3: TGTGCCAGTAGTCGCCAGACGGGACAGGGAAACACCATATATTTT. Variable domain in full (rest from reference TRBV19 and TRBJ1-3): DGGITQSPKYLFRKEGQNVTLSCEQNLNHDAMYWYRQDPGQGLRLIYYSQIVNDFQKGDIAEGYSVSREKKESFPLTVTSAQKNPTAFYLCASSRQTGQGNTIYFGEGSWLTVV.

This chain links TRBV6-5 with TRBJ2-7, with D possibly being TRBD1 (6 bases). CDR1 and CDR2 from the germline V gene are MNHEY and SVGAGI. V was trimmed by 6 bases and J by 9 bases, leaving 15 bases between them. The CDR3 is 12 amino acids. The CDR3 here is CASSPQGRTQYF. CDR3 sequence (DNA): TGTGCCAGCAGCCCACAGGGCCGGACGCAGTACTTC.

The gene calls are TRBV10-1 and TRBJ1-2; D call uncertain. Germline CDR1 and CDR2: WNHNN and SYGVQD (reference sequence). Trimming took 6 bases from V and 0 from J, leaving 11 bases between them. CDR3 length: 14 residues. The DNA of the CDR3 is TGCGCCAGCAGCCTCCAGAATACTAACTATGGCTACACCTTC. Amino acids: CASSLQNTNYGYTF.

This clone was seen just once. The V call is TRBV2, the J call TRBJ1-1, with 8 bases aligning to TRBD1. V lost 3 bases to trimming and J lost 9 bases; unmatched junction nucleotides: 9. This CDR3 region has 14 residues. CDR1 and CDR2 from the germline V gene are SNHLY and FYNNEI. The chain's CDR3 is CASSDDRWTGQAFF. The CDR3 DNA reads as TGTGCCAGCAGTGACGATCGGTGGACAGGGCAAGCTTTCTTT.

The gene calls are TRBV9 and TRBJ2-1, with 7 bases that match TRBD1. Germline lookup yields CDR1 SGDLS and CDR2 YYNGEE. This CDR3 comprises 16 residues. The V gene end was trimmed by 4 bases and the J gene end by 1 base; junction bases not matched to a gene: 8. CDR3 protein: CASSLTDRESYNEQFF. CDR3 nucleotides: TGTGCCAGCAGCCTCACTGACAGGGAGTCCTACAATGAGCAGTTCTTC.

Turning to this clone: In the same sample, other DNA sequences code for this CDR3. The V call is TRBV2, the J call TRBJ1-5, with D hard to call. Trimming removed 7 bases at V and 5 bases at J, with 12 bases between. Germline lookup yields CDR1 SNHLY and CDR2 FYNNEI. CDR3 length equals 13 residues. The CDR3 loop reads CASIAGSDQPQHF. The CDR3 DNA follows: TGTGCCAGCATCGCAGGAAGTGATCAGCCCCAGCATTTT.

This CDR3 is CASSQDFSGGRALHF. The CDR3 region has the DNA TGTGCCAGCAGCCAAGATTTCAGCGGGGGAAGGGCCCTCCACTTT. The chain links TRBV4-2 to TRBJ1-6; D might be TRBD1 (5 bases). The germline V gene encodes CDR1 LGHNA and CDR2 YNFKEQ. This CDR3 has 15 amino acids. V lost 0 bases to trimming and J lost 14 bases, with 17 bases between them.

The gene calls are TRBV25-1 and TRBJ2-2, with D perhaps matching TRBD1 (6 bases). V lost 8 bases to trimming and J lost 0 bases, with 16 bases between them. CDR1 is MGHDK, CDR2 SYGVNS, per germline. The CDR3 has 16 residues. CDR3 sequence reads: CASLATGYTNTGELFF. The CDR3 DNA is TGTGCCAGCCTCGCAACAGGGTACACGAACACCGGGGAGCTGTTTTTT.

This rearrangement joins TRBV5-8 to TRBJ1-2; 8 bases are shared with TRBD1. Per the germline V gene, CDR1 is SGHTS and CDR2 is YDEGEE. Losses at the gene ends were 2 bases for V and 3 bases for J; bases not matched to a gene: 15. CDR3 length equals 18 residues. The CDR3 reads CASSLFTGGKTSYYGYTF. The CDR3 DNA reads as TGTGCCAGCAGCTTATTTACAGGGGGTAAAACCTCCTACTATGGCTACACCTTC.

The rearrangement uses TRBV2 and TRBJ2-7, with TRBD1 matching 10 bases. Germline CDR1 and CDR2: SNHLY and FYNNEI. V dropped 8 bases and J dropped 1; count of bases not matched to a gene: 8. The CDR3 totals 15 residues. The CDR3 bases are TGTGCCAGCTGTCAGGGACAGGGGATTTCCTACGAGCAGTACTTC. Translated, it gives CASCQGQGISYEQYF.

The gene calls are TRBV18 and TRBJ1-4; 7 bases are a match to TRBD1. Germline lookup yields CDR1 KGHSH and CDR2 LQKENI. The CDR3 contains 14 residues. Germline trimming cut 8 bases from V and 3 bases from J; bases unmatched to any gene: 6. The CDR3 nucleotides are TGTGCCAGCGGAGAGGGGGCACCTAATGAAAAACTGTTTTTT. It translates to CASGEGAPNEKLFF. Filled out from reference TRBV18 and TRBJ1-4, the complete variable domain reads NAGVMQNPRHLVRRRGQEARLRCSPMKGHSHVYWYRQLPEEGLKFMVYLQKENIIDESGMPKERFSAEFPKEGPSILRIQQVVRGDSAAYFCASGEGAPNEKLFFGSGTQLSVL.

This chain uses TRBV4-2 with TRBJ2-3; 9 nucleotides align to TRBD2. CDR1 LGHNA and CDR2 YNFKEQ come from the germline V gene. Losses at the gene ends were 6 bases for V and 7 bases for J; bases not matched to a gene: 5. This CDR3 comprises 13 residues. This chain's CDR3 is CASSPSGANTQYF. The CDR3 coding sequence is TGTGCCAGCAGTCCTAGCGGGGCAAATACGCAGTATTTT.

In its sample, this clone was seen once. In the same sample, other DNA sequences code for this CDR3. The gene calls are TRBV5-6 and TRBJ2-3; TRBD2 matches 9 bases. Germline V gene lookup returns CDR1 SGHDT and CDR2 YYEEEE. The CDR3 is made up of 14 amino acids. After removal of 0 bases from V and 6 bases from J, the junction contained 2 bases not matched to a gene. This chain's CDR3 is CASSLGGGADTQYF. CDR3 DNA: TGTGCCAGCAGCTTGGGCGGGGGGGCGGATACGCAGTATTTT.

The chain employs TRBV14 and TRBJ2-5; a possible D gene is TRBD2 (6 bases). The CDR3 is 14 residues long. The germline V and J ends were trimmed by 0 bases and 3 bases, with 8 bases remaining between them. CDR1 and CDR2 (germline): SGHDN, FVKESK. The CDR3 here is CASSQDRTKETQYF. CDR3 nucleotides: TGTGCCAGCAGCCAAGATCGGACTAAAGAGACCCAGTACTTC. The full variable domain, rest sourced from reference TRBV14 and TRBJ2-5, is EAGVTQFPSHSVIEKGQTVTLRCDPISGHDNLYWYRRVMGKEIKFLLHFVKESKQDESGMPNNRFLAERTGGTYSTLKVQPAELEDSGVYFCASSQDRTKETQYFGPGTRLLVL.

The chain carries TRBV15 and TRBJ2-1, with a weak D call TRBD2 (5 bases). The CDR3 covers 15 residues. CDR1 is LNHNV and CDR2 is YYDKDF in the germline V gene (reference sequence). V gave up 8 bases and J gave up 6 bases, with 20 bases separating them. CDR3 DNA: TGTGCCACCGGTCGATGGGCGGGCACGTCCAATGAGCAGTTCTTC. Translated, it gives CATGRWAGTSNEQFF.

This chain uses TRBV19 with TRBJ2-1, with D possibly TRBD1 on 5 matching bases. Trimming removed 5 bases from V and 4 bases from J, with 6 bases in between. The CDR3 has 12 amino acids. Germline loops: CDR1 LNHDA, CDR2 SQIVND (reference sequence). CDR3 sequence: CASSRQYNEQFF. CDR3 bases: TGTGCCAGTAGTCGACAGTACAATGAGCAGTTCTTC.

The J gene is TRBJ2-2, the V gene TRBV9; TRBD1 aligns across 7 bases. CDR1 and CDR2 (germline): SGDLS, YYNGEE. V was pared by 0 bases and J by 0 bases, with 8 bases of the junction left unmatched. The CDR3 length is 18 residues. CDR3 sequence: CASSVGGPTGTNTGELFF. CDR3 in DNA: TGTGCCAGCAGCGTAGGAGGACCGACAGGGACGAACACCGGGGAGCTGTTTTTT.

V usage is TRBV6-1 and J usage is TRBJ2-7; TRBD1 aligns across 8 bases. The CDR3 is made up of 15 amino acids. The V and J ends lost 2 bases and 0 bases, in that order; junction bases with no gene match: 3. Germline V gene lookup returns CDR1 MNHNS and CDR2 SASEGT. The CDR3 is CASSESGQGSYEQYF. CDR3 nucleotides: TGTGCCAGCAGTGAATCAGGACAGGGCTCCTACGAGCAGTACTTC.

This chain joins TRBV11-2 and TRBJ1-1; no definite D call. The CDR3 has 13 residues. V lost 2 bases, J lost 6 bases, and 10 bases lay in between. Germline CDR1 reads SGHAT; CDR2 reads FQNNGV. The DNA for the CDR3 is TGTGCCAGCAGCTTATTTTCCGAGGCTGAAGCTTTCTTT. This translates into CASSLFSEAEAFF.

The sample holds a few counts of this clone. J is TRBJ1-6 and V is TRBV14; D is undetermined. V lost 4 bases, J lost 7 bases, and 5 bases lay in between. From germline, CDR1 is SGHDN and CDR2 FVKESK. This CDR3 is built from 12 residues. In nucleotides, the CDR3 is TGTGCCAGCAGCCCCTTGAATTCACCCCTCCACTTT. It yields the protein CASSPLNSPLHF.

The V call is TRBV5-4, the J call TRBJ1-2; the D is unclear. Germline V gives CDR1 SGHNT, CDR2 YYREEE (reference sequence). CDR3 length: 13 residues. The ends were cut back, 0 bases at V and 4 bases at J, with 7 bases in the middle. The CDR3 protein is CASSLAGFYGYTF. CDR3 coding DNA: TGTGCCAGCAGCTTGGCAGGCTTCTATGGCTACACCTTC.